This TCR beta chain was recovered during a study of OX40 agonist ivuxolimab in advanced cancers. Overall study context: Males comprised around 78% of the group, whose mean age was approximately 60 years (range roughly 20 to 85). Notes on the study in general: Fewer expanded clones were found on average in CD4+ than in CD8+ T cells. CD4+ and CD8+ T cells in blood underwent clonal expansion by week 6 at 0.1 to 3.0 mg/kg.

CDR1 is SGHNT, CDR2 YYREEE, per germline (reference sequence). The CDR3 extends over 15 amino acids. Losses at the gene ends were 2 bases for V and 5 bases for J; bases not matched to a gene: 5. Assay: immunoSEQ multiplex PCR; the TCRdb copy retains only in-frame clones and omits some. Found here are more than 9,500 clones, approximately 81% of them singletons; the top ten hold 9.2%. As concerns this clone: Its specificity is not known.

The material was CD4+ or CD8+ T cells sorted from blood, obtained in a trial of the OX40 agonist ivuxolimab. The chain is built from TRBV5-4 and TRBJ2-1; 9 nucleotides agree with TRBD2. The receptor was isolated from an adult with an advanced solid tumor such as melanoma, head and neck, liver or kidney cancer. CDR3 coding DNA: TGTGCCAGCAGCTTTATAGCGGGGGAGAACAATGAGCAGTTCTTC. Translated: CASSFIAGENNEQFF. The variable domain in full, with the rest retrieved from reference TRBV5-4 and TRBJ2-1, is ETGVTQSPTHLIKTRGQQVTLRCSSQSGHNTVSWYQQALGQGPQFIFQYYREEENGRGNFPPRFSGLQFPNYSSELNVNALELDDSALYLCASSFIAGENNEQFFGPGTRLTVL.